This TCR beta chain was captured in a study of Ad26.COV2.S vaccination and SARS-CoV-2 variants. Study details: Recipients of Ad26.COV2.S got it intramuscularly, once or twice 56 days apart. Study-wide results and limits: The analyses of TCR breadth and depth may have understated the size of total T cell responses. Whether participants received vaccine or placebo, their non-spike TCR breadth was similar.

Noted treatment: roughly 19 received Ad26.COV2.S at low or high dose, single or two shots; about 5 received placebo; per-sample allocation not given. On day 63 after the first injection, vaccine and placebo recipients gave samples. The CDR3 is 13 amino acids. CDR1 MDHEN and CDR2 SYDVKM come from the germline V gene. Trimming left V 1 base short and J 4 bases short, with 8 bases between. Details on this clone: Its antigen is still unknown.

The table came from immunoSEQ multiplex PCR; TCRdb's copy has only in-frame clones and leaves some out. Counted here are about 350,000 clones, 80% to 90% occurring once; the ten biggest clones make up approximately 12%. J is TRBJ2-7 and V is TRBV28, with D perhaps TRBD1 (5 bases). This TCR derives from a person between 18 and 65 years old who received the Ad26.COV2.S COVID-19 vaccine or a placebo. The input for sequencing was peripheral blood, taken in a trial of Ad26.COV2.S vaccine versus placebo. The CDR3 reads CASSLSAGYEQYF. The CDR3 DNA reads TGTGCCAGCAGTTTATCGGCAGGGTACGAGCAGTACTTC. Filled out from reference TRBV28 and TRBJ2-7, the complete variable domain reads DVKVTQSSRYLVKRTGEKVFLECVQDMDHENMFWYRQDPGLGLRLIYFSYDVKMKEKGDIPEGYSVSREKKERFSLILESASTNQTSMYLCASSLSAGYEQYFGPGTRLTVT.